The source of this T cell receptor beta chain is a study of response to subunit inactivated influenza vaccine (dated by TCRdb to between 2017 and 2018). In terms of the full investigation: The study used deep quantitative T cell receptor repertoire profiling to track responses to a trivalent subunit inactivated influenza vaccine. General findings and caveats noted by the study authors: The authors proposed that each seasonal influenza vaccination may bring in only a limited number of new T cells.

This clonotype was seen only once. Its antigen remains undetermined. No base-level quality is on record; no much larger clone is a single base apart. A single read makes a weak case. The library came from RT-PCR. The run used an Illumina HiSeq 2500. In-frame beta chains were kept once TCRdb had trimmed the public reads at Q25 with fastp and called clones with MiXCR. Rows are unified per CDR3 protein, each entry keeping the most common DNA and genes. The sample includes about 700,000 distinct CDR3 sequences, with more than 15% observed a single time. The ten largest clonotypes hold 11% of the sample. This TCR derives from a man aged 50 to 59 who received an inactivated influenza vaccine. Donor details come from another sample of the same person, matched by shared clones. This sample comprised PBMCs from blood, obtained less than 13 days after vaccination.

The DNA sequence reads TGCAGTGCTAGAGATCCCGCGACTAGCGGGGGAAGTGAGACCCAGTACTTC. It encodes CSARDPATSGGSETQYF. Recombination joined TRBV20-1 with TRBJ2-5, with 12 bases aligning to TRBD2. For CDR1 and CDR2, the germline V gene (reference sequence) lists DFQATT and SNEGSKA. The CDR3 numbers 17 residues from cysteine through phenylalanine. Here the CDR3 DNA is all that survives: 51 bases in frame from base 1. The germline V end is reduced by 0 bases and the J end by 5 bases; junction bases left unmatched: 10.